This T cell receptor beta chain was identified during a study of T cells after yellow fever vaccination. The germline CDR1 and CDR2 sequences are SGHRS and YFSETQ. V lost 1 base to trimming and J lost 0 bases, with 7 bases between them. CDR3 length: 15 residues. This clonotype has at least ten counts. MiXCR was run by TCRdb on the 5' RACE reads, yielding one entry per CDR3 protein. The table shows about 170,000 distinct CDR3 sequences, with 5.5% to 7.5% occurring only once. This material consisted of CD4+ T cells sorted from PBMCs, taken on the day of the first yellow fever vaccination. V and J are TRBV5-1 and TRBJ2-2; D not resolved. This TCR was sampled from a man aged 18 to 29 who received the YFV17D yellow fever vaccine. The CDR3 DNA follows: TGCGCCAGCAGCTTGAGGGCAGCGAACACCGGGGAGCTGTTTTTT. Protein: CASSLRAANTGELFF.